The clone carrying this T cell receptor (beta chain) was seen repeatedly, ten times or more. The antigen is undetermined. The data are from a study of early T cells in non-severe SARS-CoV-2 infection. The TCR library protocol attached unique molecular identifiers to the individual cDNA molecules. MiXCR, applied by TCRdb to the 5' RACE reads, yields one record per CDR3 protein. Here the sample spans 80,000 or so distinct CDR3 sequences, roughly 6% being singletons. General study points: A preference for anti-spike CD8 responses marked VDJdb matching, which missed private and CD4 specificities.

The germline V gene encodes CDR1 SGHRS and CDR2 YFSETQ. V was shortened by 0 bases and J by 7 bases, with 2 bases between the two germline ends. The CDR3 sequence is 11 residues long. The chain joins TRBV5-1 to TRBJ2-1; the D is unclear. The sequence came from an adult who was a healthcare worker with PCR-confirmed SARS-CoV-2 infection or an uninfected control (not recorded which). The sample taken for sequencing was whole blood. Here the CDR3 DNA reads TGCGCCAGCAGCTTGGGGAATGAGCAGTTCTTC. This encodes CASSLGNEQFF.